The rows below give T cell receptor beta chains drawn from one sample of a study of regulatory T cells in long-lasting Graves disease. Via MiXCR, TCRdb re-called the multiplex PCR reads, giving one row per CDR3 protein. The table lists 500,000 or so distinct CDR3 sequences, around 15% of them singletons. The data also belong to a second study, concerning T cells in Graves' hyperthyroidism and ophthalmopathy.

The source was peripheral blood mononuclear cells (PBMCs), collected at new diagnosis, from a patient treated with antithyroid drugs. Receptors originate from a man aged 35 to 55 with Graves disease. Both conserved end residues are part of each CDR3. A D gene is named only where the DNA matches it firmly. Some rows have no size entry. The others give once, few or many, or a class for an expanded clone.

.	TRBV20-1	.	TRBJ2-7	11	CSAGTSYEQYF	TGCAGTGCTGGTACTAGCTACGAGCAGTACTTC
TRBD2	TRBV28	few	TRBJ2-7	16	CASSGAGEGRPYEQYF	TGTGCCAGCAGTGGGGCTGGGGAGGGGCGCCCCTACGAGCAGTACTTC
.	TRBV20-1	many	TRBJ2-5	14	CSALQSTAWETQYF	TGCAGTGCACTTCAGAGTACCGCTTGGGAGACCCAGTACTTC
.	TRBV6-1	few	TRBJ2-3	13	CASRSVLADTQYF	TGTGCCAGCAGATCCGTTCTAGCAGATACGCAGTATTTT
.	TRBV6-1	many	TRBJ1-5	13	CASAAGMRQPQHF	TGTGCCTCCGCTGCGGGGATGCGGCAGCCCCAGCATTTT
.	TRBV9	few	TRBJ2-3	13	CASSARAPDTQYF	TGTGCCAGCAGCGCCCGTGCCCCAGATACGCAGTATTTT
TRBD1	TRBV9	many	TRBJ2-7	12	CASSGQGPEQYF	TGTGCCAGCAGCGGACAGGGCCCCGAGCAGTACTTC
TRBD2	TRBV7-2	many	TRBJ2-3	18	CASSRLGLAGGRADTQYF	TGTGCCAGCAGCCGCCTGGGACTAGCGGGAGGGCGTGCAGATACGCAGTATTTT
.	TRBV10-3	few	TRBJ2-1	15	CAISESTVTNNEQFF	TGTGCCATCAGTGAGTCAACCGTAACTAACAATGAGCAGTTCTTC
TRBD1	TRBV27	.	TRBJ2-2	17	CASRPLRGGGNTGELFF	TGTGCCAGCAGACCCCTGAGAGGGGGCGGGAACACCGGGGAGCTGTTTTTT
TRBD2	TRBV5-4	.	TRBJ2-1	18	CASSLSRTSGRYGNEQFF	TGTGCCAGCAGCTTATCACGGACTAGCGGGAGGTATGGAAATGAGCAGTTCTTC
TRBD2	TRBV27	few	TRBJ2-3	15	CANSRRTSSGDTQYF	TGTGCCAACAGTCGCAGGACTAGCTCAGGGGATACGCAGTATTTT
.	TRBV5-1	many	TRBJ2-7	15	CASSLAAGILYEQYF	TGCGCCAGCAGCTTGGCCGCGGGGATACTCTACGAGCAGTACTTC
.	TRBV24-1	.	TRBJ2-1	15	CATSDPGTTYNEQFF	TGTGCCACCAGTGATCCGGGGACAACTTACAATGAGCAGTTCTTC
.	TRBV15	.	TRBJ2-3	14	CATSRGDRLEKEYF	TGTGCCACCAGCAGAGGCGACAGGCTAGAAAAGGAGTATTTT
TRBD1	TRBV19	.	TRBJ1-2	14	CASSKGTGRDGYTF	TGTGCCAGTTCAAAGGGGACAGGGAGGGATGGCTACACCTTC
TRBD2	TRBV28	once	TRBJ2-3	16	CASSFRGGARPDTQYF	TGTGCCAGCAGTTTCCGCGGGGGGGCCCGACCAGATACGCAGTATTTT
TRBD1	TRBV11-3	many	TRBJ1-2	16	CASSRSGQGLAYGYTF	TGTGCCAGCAGCAGATCGGGACAGGGTTTGGCCTATGGCTACACCTTC
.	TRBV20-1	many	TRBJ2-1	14	CSAIRGRVGNEQFF	TGCAGTGCAATAAGGGGCAGGGTGGGCAATGAGCAGTTCTTC
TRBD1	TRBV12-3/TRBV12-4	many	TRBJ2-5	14	CASSTRTGGETQYF	TGTGCCAGCAGCACAAGGACAGGGGGAGAGACCCAGTACTTC
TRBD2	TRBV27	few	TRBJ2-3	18	CASSPTVPSGTDADTQYF	TGTGCCAGCAGTCCAACCGTACCCAGCGGGACTGACGCAGATACGCAGTATTTT
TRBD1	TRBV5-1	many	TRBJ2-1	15	CASSFKGQGESEQFF	TGCGCCAGCAGCTTCAAGGGACAGGGAGAGTCTGAGCAGTTCTTC
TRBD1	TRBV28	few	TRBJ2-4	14	CASSLGTGKNIQYF	TGTGCCAGCAGTTTAGGGACAGGCAAAAACATTCAGTACTTC
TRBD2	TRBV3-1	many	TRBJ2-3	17	CASSQDWVAGGGDTQYF	TGTGCCAGCAGCCAAGATTGGGTAGCGGGAGGTGGAGATACGCAGTATTTT
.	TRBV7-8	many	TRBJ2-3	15	CASSEDTSSTDTQYF	TGTGCCAGCAGCGAAGACACTTCTAGCACAGATACGCAGTATTTT
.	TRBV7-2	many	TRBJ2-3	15	CASSSDGIGSDTQYF	TGTGCCAGCAGCTCCGACGGGATTGGCTCAGATACGCAGTATTTT
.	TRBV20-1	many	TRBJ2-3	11	CSALEAYTQYF	TGCAGTGCTCTGGAGGCGTATACGCAGTATTTT
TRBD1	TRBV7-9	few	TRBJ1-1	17	CASSRRGDSHMNTEAFF	TGTGCCAGCAGTCGCCGGGGGGACAGCCACATGAACACTGAAGCTTTCTTT
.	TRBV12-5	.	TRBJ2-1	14	CASGLVPVNNEQFF	TGTGCTAGTGGTTTGGTACCAGTTAACAATGAGCAGTTCTTC
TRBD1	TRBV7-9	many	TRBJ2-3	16	CASSSTGEPSTDTQYF	TGTGCCAGCAGCTCCACAGGGGAACCTAGCACAGATACGCAGTATTTT
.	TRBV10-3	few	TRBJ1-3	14	CAISRGISGNTIYF	TGTGCCATCAGTCGAGGGATTAGCGGAAACACCATATATTTT
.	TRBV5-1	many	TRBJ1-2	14	CASSLEGINYGYTF	TGTGCCAGCAGCTTAGAAGGAATTAACTATGGCTACACCTTC
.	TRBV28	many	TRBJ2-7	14	CASSSSDRYYEQYF	TGTGCCAGCAGTTCCTCGGACAGATACTACGAGCAGTACTTC
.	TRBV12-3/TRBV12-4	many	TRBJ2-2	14	CASSVEAYTGELFF	TGTGCCAGCAGTGTAGAGGCTTACACCGGGGAGCTGTTTTTT
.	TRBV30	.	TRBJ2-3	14	CAWRKRAGADTQYF	TGTGCCTGGAGAAAAAGGGCTGGGGCAGATACGCAGTATTTT
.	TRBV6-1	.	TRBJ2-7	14	CASTTTKRTSEQYF	TGTGCCAGCACAACAACTAAGCGCACTTCCGAGCAGTACTTC
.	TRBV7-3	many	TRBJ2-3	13	CASSLQGWDTQYF	TGTGCCAGCAGCTTACAGGGGTGGGATACGCAGTATTTT
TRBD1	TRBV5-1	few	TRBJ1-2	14	CASSLDRGQGGYTF	TGCGCCAGCAGCTTGGACAGGGGGCAGGGCGGCTACACCTTC
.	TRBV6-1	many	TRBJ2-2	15	CASSEAHLNTGELFF	TGTGCCAGCAGTGAAGCGCACCTAAACACCGGGGAGCTGTTTTTT
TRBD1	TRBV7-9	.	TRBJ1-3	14	CASSQTGDGNTIYF	TGTGCCAGCAGTCAAACAGGGGATGGAAACACCATATATTTT
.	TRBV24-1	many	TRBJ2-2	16	CATSEWTGRDTGELFF	TGTGCCACCAGTGAGTGGACAGGGAGGGACACCGGGGAGCTGTTTTTT
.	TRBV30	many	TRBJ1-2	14	CAWSVHPDSYGYTF	TGTGCCTGGAGTGTCCACCCGGACAGCTATGGCTACACCTTC
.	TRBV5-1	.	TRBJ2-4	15	CASSLSGVVKNIQYF	TGCGCCAGCAGCTTATCAGGGGTAGTCAAAAACATTCAGTACTTC
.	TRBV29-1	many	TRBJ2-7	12	CSASEGSYEQYF	TGCAGCGCCTCAGAGGGAAGCTACGAGCAGTACTTC
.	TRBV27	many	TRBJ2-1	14	CASSSKGRFNEQFF	TGTGCCAGCAGTTCAAAAGGACGGTTCAATGAGCAGTTCTTC
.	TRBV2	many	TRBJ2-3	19	CASKRVANPPLVSTDTQYF	TGTGCCAGCAAAAGAGTGGCCAACCCGCCCCTAGTGAGCACAGATACGCAGTATTTT
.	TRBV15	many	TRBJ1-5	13	CATSRLSNQPQHF	TGTGCCACCAGCAGGTTGAGCAATCAGCCCCAGCATTTT
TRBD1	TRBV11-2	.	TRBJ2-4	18	CASSQDRGQRLVKNIQYF	TGTGCCAGCAGCCAGGACAGGGGGCAGAGGTTGGTCAAAAACATTCAGTACTTC
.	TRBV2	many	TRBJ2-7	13	CASSDRSSYEQYF	TGTGCCAGCAGTGACAGGAGCTCCTACGAGCAGTACTTC
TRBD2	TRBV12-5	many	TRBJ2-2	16	CASGPTSGSVTGELFF	TGTGCTAGTGGGCCTACTAGCGGGAGTGTTACCGGGGAGCTGTTTTTT
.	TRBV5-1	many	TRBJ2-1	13	CASSLALINEQFF	TGCGCCAGCAGCTTGGCGCTAATAAATGAGCAGTTCTTC
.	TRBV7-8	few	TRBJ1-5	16	CASSLGGVSYNQPQHF	TGTGCCAGCAGCTTAGGAGGGGTATCCTATAATCAGCCCCAGCATTTT
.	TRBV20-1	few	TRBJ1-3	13	CSARAHSGNTIYF	TGCAGTGCTAGAGCCCACTCTGGAAACACCATATATTTT
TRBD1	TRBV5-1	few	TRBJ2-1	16	CASSSPGTGAYNEQFF	TGCGCCAGCAGCTCGCCCGGGACAGGGGCCTACAATGAGCAGTTCTTC
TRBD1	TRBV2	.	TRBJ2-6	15	CASRDRVSGANVLIF	TGTGCCAGCCGGGACAGGGTTTCTGGGGCCAACGTCCTGATTTTC